This passage covers 13 T cell receptor beta chains from one sample sequenced in a study of cytomegalovirus exposure and HLA in healthy donors. Produced via immunoSEQ multiplex PCR; TCRdb's table is partial and in-frame only. The data hold over 130,000 clones, with 70% to 90% observed a single time. The specimen sequenced was PBMCs. Receptors were obtained from a man younger than 35 in good health and CMV-seropositive.

V and J are TRBV5-1 and TRBJ2-3, with 13 bases identical to TRBD2. The CDR3 is made up of 16 amino acids. The V gene end was trimmed by 3 bases and the J gene end by 0 bases; junction bases not matched to a gene: 1. Germline CDR1 is SGHRS and CDR2 is YFSETQ. CDR3 DNA: TGCGCCAGCAGCTGGGGACTAGCGGGGAGCACAGATACGCAGTATTTT. Amino acids: CASSWGLAGSTDTQYF.

The chain uses TRBV18 and TRBJ2-3; 9 bases are shared with TRBD1. The CDR3 totals 16 residues. Trimming removed 2 bases from V and 1 base from J; junction bases left unmatched: 4. Germline lookup yields CDR1 KGHSH and CDR2 LQKENI. The CDR3 region has the DNA TGTGCCAGCTCACCAAAGGGGACAGGGCGCACAGATACGCAGTATTTT. This codes for CASSPKGTGRTDTQYF.

V usage is TRBV6-5 and J usage is TRBJ1-1; D uncertain. There are 11 residues in the CDR3. Trimming took off 6 bases at V and 5 bases at J, with 7 bases between the two ends. Germline V gene lookup returns CDR1 MNHEY and CDR2 SVGAGI. The CDR3 loop is CASSGRTEAFF. CDR3 DNA: TGTGCCAGCAGCGGGAGAACTGAAGCTTTCTTT.

The chain has TRBV2 and TRBJ1-1; maybe TRBD1 (6 bases). The CDR3 contains 14 residues. Germline CDR1 and CDR2: SNHLY and FYNNEI. V was clipped by 5 bases and J by 2 bases, with 12 bases between them. The CDR3 DNA sequence: TGTGCCAGCAGTCAACAGGGATTCAACACTGAAGCTTTCTTT. Its protein is CASSQQGFNTEAFF.

The chain combines TRBV6-1 with TRBJ1-4; 10 nucleotides line up with TRBD1. This CDR3 is 18 amino acids long. V gave up 1 base and J gave up 7 bases; unmatched junction bases: 12. Germline V gene data show CDR1 as MNHNS and CDR2 as SASEGT. The CDR3 DNA reads TGTGCCAGCAGTGAAGTGGGACAGGGGTGGGTTCGTAGTGAAAAACTGTTTTTT. Translated, it gives CASSEVGQGWVRSEKLFF.

This clone came up once. The chain carries TRBV27 and TRBJ2-1; 10 bases fit TRBD1. Germline V gives CDR1 MNHEY, CDR2 SMNVEV (reference sequence). The trim removed 1 base at V and 4 bases at J, leaving 4 bases unmatched. The CDR3 covers 16 residues. In DNA form, the CDR3 reads TGTGCCAGCAGTTTATTGTTGGGACAGGGGTACAATGAGCAGTTCTTC. Translation: CASSLLLGQGYNEQFF.

The gene calls are TRBV30 and TRBJ1-5, with 7 bases aligning to TRBD1. The junction had 9 bases not matched to a gene; V was cut back by 1 base and J by 9 bases. Germline-derived CDR1 and CDR2 are GTSNPN and SVGIG (reference sequence). CDR3 length: 14 residues. DNA of the CDR3: TGTGCCTGGAGTGGTGGGCAGGGGGAGCGGCCCCAGCATTTT. It is translated as CAWSGGQGERPQHF.

This clone was observed many times. This chain joins TRBV29-1 and TRBJ2-7; D gene uncertain. The CDR3 has 12 amino acids. The V end was cut by 4 bases, the J end by 3 bases, with 10 bases between. Germline CDR1 reads SQVTM; CDR2 reads ANQGSEA. In DNA, the CDR3 is TGCAGCGTTGCCGAGAACCTCTACGAGCAGTACTTC. Its translation is CSVAENLYEQYF.

The chain is built from TRBV27 and TRBJ2-2; D may be TRBD2 (6 bases). The V gene lost 3 bases and the J gene lost 3 bases, with 26 bases spanning the gap. CDR1 is MNHEY and CDR2 is SMNVEV in the germline V gene (reference sequence). This CDR3 has 20 residues. CDR3 nucleotide sequence: TGTGCCAGCAGTTTGCGGGGCACTCCTTTAATCCCTTCCTACACCGGGGAGCTGTTTTTT. It specifies CASSLRGTPLIPSYTGELFF.

The CDR3 protein is CASSRGTTYNEQFF. For the CDR3, the DNA is TGTGCCAGTAGTAGGGGGACTACCTACAATGAGCAGTTCTTC. V and J are TRBV19 and TRBJ2-1; 7 nucleotides match TRBD2. Trimming took 4 bases from V and 2 from J; bases not matched to a gene: 2. Per germline, CDR1 LNHDA and CDR2 SQIVND (reference sequence). The CDR3 extends over 14 amino acids.

V usage is TRBV2 and J usage is TRBJ1-5, with D maybe TRBD1 (5 bases). The V end lost 5 bases, the J end lost 4 bases, and 15 bases lay between the germline ends. Germline assignment: CDR1 SNHLY and CDR2 FYNNEI. The CDR3 consists of 15 residues. This chain's CDR3 is CASSKGRDSNQPQHF. The CDR3 coding sequence is TGTGCCAGCAGTAAGGGTCGGGACTCTAATCAGCCCCAGCATTTT.

V and J are TRBV5-3 and TRBJ2-4, with 9 positions matching TRBD1. TRBV5-3 is placed among ORFs of uncertain function. J lost 5 bases, V lost 3 bases, and 6 bases had no gene match. CDR3 length equals 15 residues. The CDR3 coding sequence is TGTGCCAGAAGCTACGAAAGGGACAGGGAAAACATTCAGTACTTC. Its protein product is CARSYERDRENIQYF.

The table lists this clone with a count of one. This sample also contains other DNA sequences that code for the same CDR3. The rearrangement uses TRBV15 and TRBJ2-7, with D possibly TRBD2 on 5 matching bases. The V gene lost 0 bases and the J gene lost 3 bases, with 12 bases spanning the gap. Per the germline V gene, CDR1 is LNHNV and CDR2 is YYDKDF (reference sequence). The CDR3 is 15 amino acids. The CDR3: CATSRDQGGSYEQYF. The DNA of the CDR3 is TGTGCCACCAGCAGAGATCAAGGAGGAAGCTACGAGCAGTACTTC.